These 22 T cell receptor beta chains share one sample of origin, sequenced in a study of Tregs in tolerant kidney transplant recipients. Using immunoSEQ multiplex PCR, the repertoire was profiled, and TCRdb retains in-frame clones only, with some absent. The sample contains around 230,000 clones, around 81% of which appear only once. The sequenced material came from CD4+ T cells from blood. The source is a human donor in good health.

J is TRBJ1-2 and V is TRBV9; TRBD1 matches at 7 bases. This CDR3 has 14 residues. V was clipped by 0 bases and J by 7 bases; unmatched bases: 6. Germline V gene lookup returns CDR1 SGDLS and CDR2 YYNGEE. The CDR3: CASSVESTGVGYTF. The CDR3 DNA sequence: TGTGCCAGCAGCGTAGAGAGTACAGGGGTTGGCTACACCTTC. Complete variable domain (other parts from reference TRBV9 and TRBJ1-2): DSGVTQTPKHLITATGQRVTLRCSPRSGDLSVYWYQQSLDQGLQFLIQYYNGEERAKGNILERFSAQQFPDLHSELNLSSLELGDSALYFCASSVESTGVGYTFGSGTRLTVV.

The chain carries TRBV7-9 and TRBJ2-7; 10 bases are a match to TRBD2. V lost 5 bases to trimming and J lost 4 bases; unmatched junction nucleotides: 2. Germline CDR1 and CDR2: SEHNR and FQNEAQ (reference sequence). This CDR3 has 13 residues. CDR3 sequence (DNA): TGTGCCAGCAGCCCTAGCGGGGGATACGAGCAGTACTTC. Protein: CASSPSGGYEQYF. The complete variable domain, with remaining parts taken from reference TRBV7-9 and TRBJ2-7, reads DTGVSQNPRHKITKRGQNVTFRCDPISEHNRLYWYRQTLGQGPEFLTYFQNEAQLEKSRLLSDRFSAERPKGSFSTLEIQRTEQGDSAMYLCASSPSGGYEQYFGPGTRLTVT.

The chain couples TRBV6-6 to TRBJ1-4, with 9 bases that match TRBD1. The CDR3 extends over 14 amino acids. The J segment lost 7 bases and the V segment lost 5 bases, leaving 5 bases of the junction unmatched. Germline CDR1 is MNHNY and CDR2 is SVGAGI (reference sequence). CDR3 nucleotides: TGTGCCAGCAGTCCCACAGGGGGCTCTGAAAAACTGTTTTTT. This translates into CASSPTGGSEKLFF.

The chain has TRBV5-5 and TRBJ2-1; D possibly corresponds to TRBD2 (6 bases). CDR3 size: 14 residues. Germline CDR1 SGHKS, CDR2 YYEKEE (reference sequence). Deletions cut 3 bases from V and 6 bases from J, with 13 bases between. CDR3 DNA: TGTGCCAGCAGCTCCGGGACTCTGGGCAATGAGCAGTTCTTC. It encodes CASSSGTLGNEQFF.

This clone was counted only a few times. This chain uses TRBV7-2 with TRBJ2-5; D might be TRBD2 (5 bases). Germline CDR1 is SGHTA and CDR2 is FQGNSA. The CDR3 spans 14 residues. V dropped 1 base and J dropped 3 bases, with 9 bases sitting between them. CDR3 DNA: TGTGCCAGCAGCTTAGAGCTAGCTGAAGAGACCCAGTACTTC. It specifies CASSLELAEETQYF.

The chain uses TRBV6-1 and TRBJ1-5; D is possibly TRBD1 (5 bases). There are 17 residues in the CDR3. Trimming stripped 2 bases from V and 9 bases from J, with 23 bases between. Germline lookup yields CDR1 MNHNS and CDR2 SASEGT. The CDR3: CASSERGGASGGGPQHF. The CDR3 coding sequence is TGTGCCAGCAGTGAAAGGGGCGGGGCCTCGGGTGGTGGGCCCCAGCATTTT.

The chain recombines TRBV6-1 with TRBJ2-5; 8 nucleotides align to TRBD2. The junction had 10 bases not matched to a gene; V was cut back by 7 bases and J by 3 bases. CDR3 length: 15 amino acids. CDR1 is MNHNS and CDR2 is SASEGT in the germline V gene. DNA of the CDR3: TGTGCCAGCATTGTTGGCGGGGGGCGAAAAGAGACCCAGTACTTC. This codes for CASIVGGGRKETQYF.

The CDR3 DNA sequence: TGTGCCAGCAGCTTAACCCCTAACATTGGCTACACCTTC. It translates to CASSLTPNIGYTF. The gene calls are TRBV7-2 and TRBJ1-2; the D is unclear. Germline values: CDR1 SGHTA, CDR2 FQGNSA. This CDR3 region has 13 residues. Trimming shortened V by 2 bases and J by 7 bases, and 11 bases separated the two germline ends.

The gene calls are TRBV5-5 and TRBJ1-1, with D uncertain. Germline CDR1 and CDR2: SGHKS and YYEKEE (reference sequence). Trimming removed 1 base from V and 3 bases from J, with 7 bases in between. This CDR3 is built from 13 residues. CDR3 in amino acids: CASSLWQDTEAFF. Written as DNA, the CDR3 is TGTGCCAGCAGCTTGTGGCAGGACACTGAAGCTTTCTTT.

The chain links TRBV5-1 to TRBJ2-1; 10 bases fit TRBD1. CDR1 is SGHRS and CDR2 is YFSETQ in the germline V gene. CDR3 length: 19 amino acids. V trimming: 0 bases; J trimming: 4 bases; junction bases outside the gene matches: 13. The CDR3 nucleotides are TGCGCCAGCAGCTTGGTGGGACAGGGGATCCTCAAGACATACAATGAGCAGTTCTTC. The encoded protein is CASSLVGQGILKTYNEQFF.

Notes on this clone: Other DNA sequences in the same sample also yield this CDR3. The CDR3 nucleotides are TGTGCCACCAGCAGAGAAGGGAGGACCGAAGCTTTCTTT. Translating it yields CATSREGRTEAFF. The chain has TRBV15 and TRBJ1-1, with unresolved D. The V and J ends lost 0 bases and 8 bases respectively, with 10 bases between them. Per the germline V gene, CDR1 is LNHNV and CDR2 is YYDKDF (reference sequence). There are 13 residues in the CDR3.

The CDR3 spells CASSPFTRNEQFF. The CDR3 DNA follows: TGTGCCAGCAGCCCCTTCACACGGAATGAGCAGTTCTTC. The gene calls are TRBV9 and TRBJ2-1; D gene unclear. Germline CDR1 is SGDLS and CDR2 is YYNGEE. Trimming shortened V by 4 bases and J by 7 bases, and 12 bases separated the two germline ends. The CDR3 has 13 amino acids. The full variable domain, in which reference TRBV9 and TRBJ2-1 provide the parts outside the CDR3, is DSGVTQTPKHLITATGQRVTLRCSPRSGDLSVYWYQQSLDQGLQFLIQYYNGEERAKGNILERFSAQQFPDLHSELNLSSLELGDSALYFCASSPFTRNEQFFGPGTRLTVL.

The CDR3 DNA sequence: TGCGCCAGCAGCTTCGGACAGGGGAACACTGAAGCTTTCTTT. It codes for CASSFGQGNTEAFF. V is TRBV5-1 and J is TRBJ1-1; 8 bases match TRBD1. Germline V gene lookup returns CDR1 SGHRS and CDR2 YFSETQ. The CDR3 sequence is 14 residues long. V lost 2 bases to trimming and J lost 1 base; unmatched junction nucleotides: 1.

The CDR3 coding sequence is TGTGCCAGCAGCGCGGGACAGATGAACACTGAAGCTTTCTTT. Translating it yields CASSAGQMNTEAFF. The rearrangement joins TRBV2 to TRBJ1-1; 7 nucleotides align to TRBD1. Germline V CDR1 and CDR2: SNHLY, FYNNEI. This CDR3 comprises 14 residues. J was trimmed by 0 bases and V by 6 bases; bases with no gene match: 4.

This rearrangement joins TRBV4-2 to TRBJ2-2; possible D gene TRBD1, 6 bases. This CDR3 is built from 17 residues. Trimming cost V 0 bases and J 0 bases, with 11 bases left between them. Germline-derived CDR1 and CDR2 are LGHNA and YNFKEQ. The CDR3 sequence is CASSQDSEGANTGELFF. CDR3 nucleotide sequence: TGTGCCAGCAGCCAAGATTCAGAGGGGGCGAACACCGGGGAGCTGTTTTTT.

V is TRBV25-1 and J is TRBJ2-3, with 7 bases that match TRBD1. The CDR3 contains 12 residues. V shed 4 bases and J 6 bases; nucleotides not matched to a gene: 1. From germline, CDR1 is MGHDK and CDR2 SYGVNS. CDR3 sequence: CASSATGDTQYF. The CDR3 DNA follows: TGTGCCAGCAGTGCGACAGGGGATACGCAGTATTTT.

The gene calls are TRBV4-1 and TRBJ1-4; D gene ambiguous. The CDR3 sequence is 17 residues long. The ends were cut back, 2 bases at V and 0 bases at J, with 13 bases in the middle. Per germline, CDR1 MGHRA and CDR2 YSYEKL. The CDR3 here is CASSQKGITATNEKLFF. The CDR3 DNA sequence: TGCGCCAGCAGCCAAAAGGGCATAACGGCAACTAATGAAAAACTGTTTTTT.

The gene calls are TRBV10-3 and TRBJ2-1, with D tentatively TRBD2 (6 bases). The germline V and J ends were trimmed by 8 bases and 4 bases, with 12 bases remaining between them. There are 13 residues in the CDR3. Germline values: CDR1 ENHRY, CDR2 SYGVKD. Here the CDR3 DNA reads TGTGCCATCGCTAGCGAGGAATACAATGAGCAGTTCTTC. Its translation: CAIASEEYNEQFF.

This chain uses TRBV9 with TRBJ2-3; 8 positions match TRBD2. The CDR3 spans 16 residues. Germline values: CDR1 SGDLS, CDR2 YYNGEE. With 3 bases clipped from V and 0 bases from J, the junction kept 6 bases outside the gene matches. The CDR3 region is CASSAVAGLSTDTQYF. The CDR3 nucleotides are TGTGCCAGCAGCGCAGTAGCGGGGCTTAGCACAGATACGCAGTATTTT.

The chain combines TRBV9 with TRBJ2-7; no clear D. This CDR3 is 16 amino acids long. Germline V gene lookup returns CDR1 SGDLS and CDR2 YYNGEE. V gave up 0 bases and J gave up 7 bases, with 20 bases separating them. The CDR3 protein is CASSVESRSQTGEQYF. The CDR3 nucleotides are TGTGCCAGCAGCGTAGAGAGCAGGAGTCAGACCGGGGAGCAGTACTTC.

The rearrangement joins TRBV6-5 to TRBJ2-5; the D gene is possibly TRBD2 (6 bases). TRBJ2-7 matches the DNA end more closely, so the J call is doubtful. The germline gives CDR1 MNHEY, CDR2 SVGAGI. The CDR3 sequence is 16 residues long. The CDR3 reads CASSYSMDGSSYEQYF. In nucleotides, the CDR3 is TGTGCCAGCAGTTACTCCATGGACGGGAGCTCCTACGAGCAGTACTTC.

V usage is TRBV7-2 and J usage is TRBJ2-5, with TRBD2 identical over 9 bases. This CDR3 is 14 amino acids long. The J segment lost 4 bases and the V segment lost 5 bases, leaving 5 bases of the junction unmatched. Germline CDR1 is SGHTA and CDR2 is FQGNSA. CDR3 in DNA: TGTGCCAGCAGCCCAGGTAGCGGGAGAGAGACCCAGTACTTC. It translates to CASSPGSGRETQYF.